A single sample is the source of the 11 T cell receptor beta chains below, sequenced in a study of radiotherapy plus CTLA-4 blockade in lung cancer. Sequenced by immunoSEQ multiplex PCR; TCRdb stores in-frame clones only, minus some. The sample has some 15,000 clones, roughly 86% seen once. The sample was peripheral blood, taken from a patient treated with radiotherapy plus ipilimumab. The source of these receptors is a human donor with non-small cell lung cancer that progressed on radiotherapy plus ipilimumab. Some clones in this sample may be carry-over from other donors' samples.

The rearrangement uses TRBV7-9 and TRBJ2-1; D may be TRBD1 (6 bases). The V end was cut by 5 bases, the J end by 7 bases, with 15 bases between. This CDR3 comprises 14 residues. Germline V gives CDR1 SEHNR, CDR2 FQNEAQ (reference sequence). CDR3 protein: CASSSRTAENEQFF. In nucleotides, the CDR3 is TGTGCCAGCAGCAGTAGGACAGCTGAGAATGAGCAGTTCTTC.

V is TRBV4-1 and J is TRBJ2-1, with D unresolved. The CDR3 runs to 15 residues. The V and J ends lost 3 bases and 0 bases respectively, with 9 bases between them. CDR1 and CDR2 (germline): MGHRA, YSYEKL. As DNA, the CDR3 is TGCGCCAGCAGCCAGTCTACGAGCTCCTACAATGAGCAGTTCTTC. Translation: CASSQSTSSYNEQFF.

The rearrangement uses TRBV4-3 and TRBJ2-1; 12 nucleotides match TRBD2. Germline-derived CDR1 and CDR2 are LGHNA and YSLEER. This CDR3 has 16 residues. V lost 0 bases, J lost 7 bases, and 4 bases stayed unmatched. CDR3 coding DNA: TGCGCCAGCAGCCAAGATTCAACTAGCGGGAGGAATGAGCAGTTCTTC. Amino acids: CASSQDSTSGRNEQFF.

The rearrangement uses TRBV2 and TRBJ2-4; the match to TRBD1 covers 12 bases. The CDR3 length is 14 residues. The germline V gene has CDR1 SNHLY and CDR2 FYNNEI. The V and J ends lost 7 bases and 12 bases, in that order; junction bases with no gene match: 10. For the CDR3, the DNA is TGTGCCAGCAATAACTTGGGACAGGGGGCAAATCAGTACTTC. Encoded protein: CASNNLGQGANQYF.

The CDR3 coding sequence is TGCGCCAGCAGCCTTCGGGACAGAAACACCGGGGAGCTGTTTTTT. Encoded protein: CASSLRDRNTGELFF. This chain links TRBV4-1 with TRBJ2-2; 7 bases agree with TRBD1. Per the germline V gene, CDR1 is MGHRA and CDR2 is YSYEKL. CDR3 length: 15 amino acids. J was trimmed by 2 bases and V by 4 bases; bases with no gene match: 4.

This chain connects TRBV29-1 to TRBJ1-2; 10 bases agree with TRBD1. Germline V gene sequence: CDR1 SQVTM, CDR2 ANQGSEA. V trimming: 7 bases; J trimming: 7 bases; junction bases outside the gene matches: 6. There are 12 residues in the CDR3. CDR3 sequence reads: CSARQGAVGYTF. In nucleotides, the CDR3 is TGCAGCGCCAGACAGGGGGCGGTTGGCTACACCTTC. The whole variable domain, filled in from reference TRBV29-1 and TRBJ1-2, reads SAVISQKPSRDICQRGTSLTIQCQVDSQVTMMFWYRQQPGQSLTLIATANQGSEATYESGFVIDKFPISRPNLTFSTLTVSNMSPEDSSIYLCSARQGAVGYTFGSGTRLTVV.

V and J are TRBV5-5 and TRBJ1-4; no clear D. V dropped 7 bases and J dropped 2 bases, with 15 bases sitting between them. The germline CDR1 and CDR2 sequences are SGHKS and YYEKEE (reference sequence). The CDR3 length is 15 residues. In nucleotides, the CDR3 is TGTGCCAGCGGTTCGGGGAGTGCGACTAATGAAAAACTGTTTTTT. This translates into CASGSGSATNEKLFF.

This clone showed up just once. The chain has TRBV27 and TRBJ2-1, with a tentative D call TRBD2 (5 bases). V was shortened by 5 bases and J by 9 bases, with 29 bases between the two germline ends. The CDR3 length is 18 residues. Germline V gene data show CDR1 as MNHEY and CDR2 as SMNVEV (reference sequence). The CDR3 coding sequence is TGTGCCAGCAGTCCCCGAGGGTTGGATGATACGGGTCGTAGTGAGCAGTTCTTC. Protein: CASSPRGLDDTGRSEQFF.

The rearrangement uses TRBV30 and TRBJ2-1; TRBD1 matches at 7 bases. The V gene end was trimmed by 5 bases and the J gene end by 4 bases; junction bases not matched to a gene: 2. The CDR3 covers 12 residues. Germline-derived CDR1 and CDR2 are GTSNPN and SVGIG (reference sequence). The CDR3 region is CAWGGQYNEQFF. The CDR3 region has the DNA TGTGCCTGGGGGGGACAGTACAATGAGCAGTTCTTC. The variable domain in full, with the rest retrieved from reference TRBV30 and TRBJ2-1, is SQTIHQWPATLVQPVGSPLSLECTVEGTSNPNLYWYRQAAGRGLQLLFYSVGIGQISSEVPQNLSASRPQDRQFILSSKKLLLSDSGFYLCAWGGQYNEQFFGPGTRLTVL.

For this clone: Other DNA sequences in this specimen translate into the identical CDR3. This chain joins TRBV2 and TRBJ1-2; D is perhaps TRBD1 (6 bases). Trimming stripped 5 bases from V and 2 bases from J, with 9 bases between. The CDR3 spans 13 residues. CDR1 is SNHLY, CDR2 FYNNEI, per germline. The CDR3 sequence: CASSRDINYGYTF. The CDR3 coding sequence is TGTGCCAGCAGTCGGGACATAAACTATGGCTACACCTTC.

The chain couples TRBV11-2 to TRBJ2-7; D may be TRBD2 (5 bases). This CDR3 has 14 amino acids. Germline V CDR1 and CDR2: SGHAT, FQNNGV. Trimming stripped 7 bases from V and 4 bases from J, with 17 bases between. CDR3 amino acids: CASNPGGPLYEQYF. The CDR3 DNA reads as TGTGCCAGCAACCCCGGAGGCCCATTATACGAGCAGTACTTC.